The 27 T cell receptor beta chains listed next were all sequenced from one sample in a study of regulatory T cells in long-lasting Graves disease. The time point is: newly diagnosed GD, antithyroid drugs for less than 3 months. With RNA extracted from PBMCs as input, the TCR library was made. CDR3-region Arm-PCR and iRepertoire HTBI primers produced the TCR beta libraries. TCRdb called the multiplex PCR reads again in MiXCR, with one record for every CDR3 protein. In the table there are 440,000 or so distinct CDR3 sequences, 14% to 15% of which are singletons. This sample also belongs to another study, concerning T cells in Graves' hyperthyroidism and ophthalmopathy.

Sequences were derived from peripheral blood mononuclear cells (PBMCs), sampled at new diagnosis, from a patient treated with antithyroid drugs. These receptors all stem from a woman in her 30s with Graves disease.

This clonotype was counted many times. The chain recombines TRBV27 with TRBJ2-1, with 11 bases fitting TRBD2. CDR1 is MNHEY and CDR2 is SMNVEV in the germline V gene (reference sequence). CDR3 size: 19 residues. Trimming at V came to 10 bases and at J to 3 bases, leaving 20 bases not matched to a gene. This chain's CDR3 is CATQGQGGTSGSLYNEQFF. The DNA for the CDR3 is TGTGCCACCCAAGGGCAGGGGGGTACTAGCGGGAGTCTCTACAATGAGCAGTTCTTC.

The genes are TRBV19 and TRBJ2-7, with 15 bases that match TRBD2. The J call is uncertain, as TRBJ2-3 better fits the DNA end. The CDR3 is made up of 19 amino acids. Per germline, CDR1 LNHDA and CDR2 SQIVND (reference sequence). The CDR3 bases are TGTGCCAGTAGTATAAAGGGTCCGGGACTAGCGGGAGGTGCAGATACGCAGTATTTT. It yields the protein CASSIKGPGLAGGADTQYF.

As concerns this clonotype: A read error likely explains this, since a far larger clone differs by one base. The chain joins TRBV12-5 to TRBJ1-2, with no clear D. Germline V gene data show CDR1 as LGHNT and CDR2 as FRNRAP. The CDR3 has 15 amino acids. The CDR3 DNA reads as TGTGTCAGCAGTCCCATCTCAGCTTCCCACTATGGCTACACCTTC. It specifies CVSSPISASHYGYTF.

In this sample, this clonotype turned up many times. V gene TRBV20-1 combines with J gene TRBJ2-3, with 8 bases that match TRBD2. The CDR3 contains 15 residues. Germline V gene data show CDR1 as DFQATT and CDR2 as SNEGSKA (reference sequence). The J segment lost 1 base and the V segment lost 2 bases, leaving 5 bases of the junction unmatched. The chain's CDR3 is CSARRSSGGTDTQYF. In DNA, the CDR3 is TGCAGTGCTAGAAGAAGTAGCGGGGGCACAGATACGCAGTATTTT.

The V gene is TRBV20-1, the J gene TRBJ2-5; either TRBD1 or TRBD2 may fit D (5 bases each). Germline CDR1 is DFQATT and CDR2 is SNEGSKA (reference sequence). There are 13 residues in the CDR3. The CDR3 loop is CSVEGRVVGTQYF. The CDR3 DNA sequence: TGCAGCGTTGAGGGCAGGGTTGTTGGGACCCAGTACTTC.

The table lists this clonotype with many counts. This chain connects TRBV6-2 or TRBV6-3 to TRBJ2-1; 8 nucleotides align to TRBD1. Germline values: CDR1 MNHEY, CDR2 SVGEGT. V dropped 4 bases and J dropped 7; count of bases not matched to a gene: 9. This CDR3 spans 15 amino acids. The CDR3 DNA reads as TGTGCCAGCAGTTTGCTTCCGGACAGGGTAAATGAGCAGTTCTTC. It translates to CASSLLPDRVNEQFF.

In this sample, this clonotype turned up many times. This chain links TRBV20-1 with TRBJ2-7, with 7 positions matching TRBD2. CDR1 is DFQATT, CDR2 SNEGSKA, per germline (reference sequence). V lost 3 bases, J lost 7 bases, and 9 bases stayed unmatched. This CDR3 region has 13 residues. In nucleotides, the CDR3 is TGCAGTGCTAGCCAGCGGGACTTCGGAGAGCAGTACTTC. Its translation: CSASQRDFGEQYF.

The sample holds a few counts of this clonotype. The chain combines TRBV29-1 with TRBJ2-2; perhaps D is TRBD1 or TRBD2 (6 bases each). Germline values: CDR1 SQVTM, CDR2 ANQGSEA. V gave up 6 bases and J gave up 6 bases, with 23 bases separating them. The CDR3 loop spans 16 amino acids. CDR3: CSVVESEGGSAGELFF. For the CDR3, the DNA is TGCAGCGTCGTTGAATCCGAAGGGGGGTCCGCCGGGGAGCTGTTTTTT.

This clonotype appeared a few times. The rearrangement joins TRBV9 to TRBJ2-3; 8 bases line up with TRBD2. The CDR3 totals 18 residues. CDR1 is SGDLS, CDR2 YYNGEE, per germline. J gave up 1 base and V 0 bases, and 10 bases lay outside the gene matches. The CDR3 region is CASSVATREGGGTDTQYF. CDR3 nucleotide sequence: TGTGCCAGCAGCGTAGCTACCCGGGAGGGGGGGGGCACAGATACGCAGTATTTT.

This clonotype was seen many times. The chain employs TRBV12-3 or TRBV12-4 and TRBJ2-1, with TRBD1 matching over 9 bases. V trimming: 6 bases; J trimming: 7 bases; junction bases outside the gene matches: 4. The CDR3 is made up of 13 amino acids. This CDR3 reads CASRLDRGNEQFF. CDR3 nucleotides: TGTGCCAGCAGATTGGACAGGGGAAATGAGCAGTTCTTC.

This clonotype was counted a few times. The chain recombines TRBV19 with TRBJ2-2; TRBD2 matches 8 bases. With V trimmed by 8 bases and J by 6 bases, 11 bases remained unmatched. Germline CDR1 is LNHDA and CDR2 is SQIVND (reference sequence). The CDR3 length is 15 residues. Written as DNA, the CDR3 is TGTGCCAGTTTTGGGCCGGGACTAGGATCCGGGGAGCTGTTTTTT. It codes for CASFGPGLGSGELFF.

This clonotype was recorded only once. It may be a read error: a sequence one base away is much more abundant. The chain combines TRBV7-2 with TRBJ1-5; possible D gene TRBD1, 5 bases. Deletions cut 5 bases from V and 3 bases from J, with 17 bases between. Per germline, CDR1 SGHTA and CDR2 FQGNSA. This CDR3 region has 16 residues. Here the CDR3 reads CASSLGQGRDNQPQHF. Written as DNA, the CDR3 is TGTGCCAGCAGCCTGGGGCAGGGACGTGACAATCAGCCCCAGCATTTT.

The chain links TRBV28 to TRBJ1-4; D unclear. The CDR3 has 16 residues. The germline V gene has CDR1 MDHEN and CDR2 SYDVKM. V lost 1 base and J lost 0, with 9 bases in between. As DNA, the CDR3 is TGTGCCAGCAGTTTATTTTCTCCTGCAACTAATGAAAAACTGTTTTTT. Its translation is CASSLFSPATNEKLFF.

This clonotype was detected many times. At one end, the junction sequence differs from germline, possibly due to a read error. The J gene is TRBJ1-4, the V gene TRBV2; D might be TRBD1 (6 bases). The CDR3 is made up of 16 amino acids. Looked up from germline, CDR1 is SNHLY and CDR2 is FYNNEI. The CDR3 bases are TGTGCCAGCAGACCGGCCGGGGGCAGGGGAAATGAGAAACTGTTTTTT. As protein: CASRPAGGRGNEKLFF.

This clonotype appeared a few times. This sequence joins TRBV7-8 and TRBJ2-6; the match to TRBD1 covers 7 bases. The trim removed 6 bases at V and 0 bases at J, leaving 11 bases unmatched. The V gene's germline CDR1 is SGHVS and CDR2 FQNEAQ. The CDR3 runs 18 residues. CDR3 bases: TGTGCCAGCAGACACCGGAGACAGGGAGTCTCTGGGGCCAACGTCCTGACTTTC. As protein: CASRHRRQGVSGANVLTF.

This clonotype has at least ten counts. The chain links TRBV5-5 to TRBJ2-2; TRBD1 agrees at 9 bases. CDR3 size: 16 residues. CDR1 and CDR2 from the germline V gene are SGHKS and YYEKEE (reference sequence). J lost 4 bases, V lost 4 bases, and 8 bases had no gene match. The CDR3 nucleotides read TGTGCCAGCAGCCACGGGACAGGGATAATCACCGGGGAGCTGTTTTTT. Amino acids: CASSHGTGIITGELFF.

This clonotype was seen a handful of times. This chain joins TRBV2 and TRBJ2-7; D possibly corresponds to TRBD1 (6 bases). V was trimmed by 1 base and J by 4 bases, leaving 11 bases between them. Germline-derived CDR1 and CDR2 are SNHLY and FYNNEI. The CDR3 is 14 amino acids. CDR3 in amino acids: CASSEGGRWYEQYF. As DNA, the CDR3 is TGTGCCAGCAGTGAAGGGGGGCGCTGGTACGAGCAGTACTTC. Complete variable domain (other parts from reference TRBV2 and TRBJ2-7): EPEVTQTPSHQVTQMGQEVILRCVPISNHLYFYWYRQILGQKVEFLVSFYNNEISEKSEIFDDQFSVERPDGSNFTLKIRSTKLEDSAMYFCASSEGGRWYEQYFGPGTRLTVT.

This CDR3 reads CSVLPPRAANTGELFF. The CDR3, as DNA: TGCAGTGTTCTACCCCCCAGGGCGGCGAACACCGGGGAGCTGTTTTTT. The chain joins TRBV20-1 to TRBJ2-2; D is perhaps TRBD1 (5 bases). Germline V gene lookup returns CDR1 DFQATT and CDR2 SNEGSKA (reference sequence). V dropped 7 bases and J dropped 0 bases, with 18 bases sitting between them. This CDR3 is built from 16 residues.

The chain combines TRBV5-1 with TRBJ1-1; D is unresolved. V was clipped by 4 bases and J by 0 bases, with 13 bases between them. Germline loops: CDR1 SGHRS, CDR2 YFSETQ. This CDR3 contains 15 residues. This CDR3 reads CASSNYDTLNTEAFF. The CDR3 DNA sequence: TGCGCCAGCAGCAATTACGACACCTTGAACACTGAAGCTTTCTTT.

This clonotype was recorded many times. This chain joins TRBV3-1 and TRBJ1-4; D gene uncertain. V shed 2 bases and J shed 5 bases, with 9 bases lying between them. The CDR3 contains 14 residues. Germline V lookup: CDR1 LGHDT, CDR2 YNNKEL (reference sequence). CDR3 in DNA: TGTGCCAGCAGCCAACGGGGTAGCAATGAAAAACTGTTTTTT. Its translation: CASSQRGSNEKLFF.

V and J are TRBV28 and TRBJ2-7; perhaps TRBD1 as D (6 bases). The germline gives CDR1 MDHEN, CDR2 SYDVKM. This CDR3 has 13 residues. V lost 11 bases and J lost 3, with 17 bases in between. CDR3 coding DNA: TGTGCCGTCAAAAGGGACACCCACTACGAGCAGTACTTC. Protein product: CAVKRDTHYEQYF.

This clonotype was seen ten or more times. The chain links TRBV20-1 to TRBJ1-1; D gene uncertain. CDR1 and CDR2 from the germline V gene are DFQATT and SNEGSKA (reference sequence). CDR3 length: 11 residues. The CDR3 sequence: CRLDGNTEAFF. DNA of the CDR3: TGCAGATTGGACGGGAACACTGAAGCTTTCTTT.

The table lists this clonotype with a few counts. The V call is TRBV16, the J call TRBJ2-5; possible D gene TRBD1, 6 bases. V gave up 4 bases and J gave up 5 bases, with 17 bases separating them. Germline-derived CDR1 and CDR2 are KGHSY and FQNENV. CDR3 length: 15 residues. CDR3 sequence (DNA): TGTGCCAGCAGCCCAGGACACAGGGATGGGGAGACCCAGTACTTC. Protein: CASSPGHRDGETQYF.

This clonotype was picked up many times. The V and J genes are TRBV12-3 or TRBV12-4 and TRBJ2-5; D is unclear. The germline V and J ends were trimmed by 3 bases and 5 bases, with 10 bases remaining between them. CDR3 length: 13 amino acids. This CDR3 is CASSFKRMETQYF. The CDR3 nucleotides read TGTGCCAGCAGTTTTAAGAGGATGGAGACCCAGTACTTC.

This clonotype came up many times. This chain joins TRBV20-1 and TRBJ2-2; 10 positions match TRBD2. With 4 bases clipped from V and 4 bases from J, the junction kept 12 bases outside the gene matches. Germline V CDR1 and CDR2: DFQATT, SNEGSKA (reference sequence). The CDR3 is 17 amino acids. CDR3 in amino acids: CSAKGPIAGGGTGELFF. CDR3 bases: TGCAGTGCTAAGGGCCCTATAGCGGGAGGCGGCACCGGGGAGCTGTTTTTT.

This clonotype was counted many times. The chain couples TRBV11-2 to TRBJ2-7; 9 nucleotides line up with TRBD2. Germline V CDR1 and CDR2: SGHAT, FQNNGV. With 5 bases clipped from V and 4 bases from J, the junction kept 9 bases outside the gene matches. This CDR3 has 15 residues. For the CDR3, the DNA is TGTGCCAGCAGCGCAATAGGACTAGCGAATTACGAGCAGTACTTC. Encoded protein: CASSAIGLANYEQYF.

This clonotype occurred many times. The CDR3 spells CASSEVGGAGNEQYF. DNA for the CDR3: TGTGCCAGCAGTGAAGTCGGGGGAGCCGGCAACGAGCAGTACTTC. This chain connects TRBV6-1 to TRBJ2-7, with a possible D match to TRBD2 (6 bases). This CDR3 has 15 residues. CDR1 is MNHNS and CDR2 is SASEGT in the germline V gene. V lost 1 base and J lost 5, with 15 bases in between.